This entry describes one TCR beta chain. Its antigen is currently unknown. Healthy bone marrow donors made up the donors. The record originates from a study of cytomegalovirus exposure and HLA in healthy donors. Trimming cost V 5 bases and J 10 bases; bases outside gene matches: 3. The CDR3 is 13 amino acids. Germline CDR1 and CDR2: SGHTS and YDEGEE. Amplification used 60 Vbeta primers and 13 Jbeta primers. Assay: immunoSEQ multiplex PCR; the TCRdb copy retains only in-frame clones and omits some. Among some 170,000 clones listed, under 80% were seen once. General study points: In vitro experiments confirmed that a few CMV-associated chains were specific for CMV antigens. Relative to the approximately 670-donor mean, N-insertions were reportedly fewer in an Asian-associated ancestry cluster in a later analysis. Other equally common chains were less clonally expanded than HLA-associated TCR beta chains, a later analysis showed.

Sequenced sample: PBMCs. The TCR originated in a human donor in good health. This chain connects TRBV5-8 to TRBJ1-6, with TRBD1 identical over 10 bases. The CDR3 DNA is TGTGCCAGCAGTTGGGACAGGGGATCACCCCTCCACTTT. It translates to CASSWDRGSPLHF.